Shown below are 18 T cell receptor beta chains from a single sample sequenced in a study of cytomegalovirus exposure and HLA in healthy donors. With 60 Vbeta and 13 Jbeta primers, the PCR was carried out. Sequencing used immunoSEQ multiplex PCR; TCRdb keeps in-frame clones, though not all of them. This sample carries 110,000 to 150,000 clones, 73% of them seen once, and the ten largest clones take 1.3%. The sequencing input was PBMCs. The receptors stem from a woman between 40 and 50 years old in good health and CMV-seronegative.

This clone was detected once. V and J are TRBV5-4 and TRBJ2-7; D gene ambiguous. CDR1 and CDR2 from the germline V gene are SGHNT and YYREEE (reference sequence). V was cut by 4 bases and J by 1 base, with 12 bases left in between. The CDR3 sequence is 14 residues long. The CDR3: CASSMAPGSYEQYF. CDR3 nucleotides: TGTGCCAGCAGCATGGCCCCCGGTTCCTACGAGCAGTACTTC.

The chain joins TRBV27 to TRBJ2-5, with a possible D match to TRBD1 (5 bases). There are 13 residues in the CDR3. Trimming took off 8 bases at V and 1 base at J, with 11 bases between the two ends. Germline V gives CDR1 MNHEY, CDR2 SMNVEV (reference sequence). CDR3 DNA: TGTGCCAGCTCCAAGGACACCCAAGAGACCCAGTACTTC. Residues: CASSKDTQETQYF.

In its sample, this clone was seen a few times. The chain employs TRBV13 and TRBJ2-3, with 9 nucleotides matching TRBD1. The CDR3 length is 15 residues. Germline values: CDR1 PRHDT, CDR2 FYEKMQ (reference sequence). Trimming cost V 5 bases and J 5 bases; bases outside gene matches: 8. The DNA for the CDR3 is TGTGCCAGCAGCCTACTTGACAGGGGGGAAGATACGCAGTATTTT. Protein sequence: CASSLLDRGEDTQYF.

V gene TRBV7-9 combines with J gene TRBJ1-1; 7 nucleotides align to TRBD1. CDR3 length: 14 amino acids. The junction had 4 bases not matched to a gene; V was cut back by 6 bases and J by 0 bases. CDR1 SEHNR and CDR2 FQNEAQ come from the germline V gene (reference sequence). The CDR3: CASSAGGMNTEAFF. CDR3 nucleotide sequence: TGTGCCAGCAGTGCAGGGGGGATGAACACTGAAGCTTTCTTT.

This CDR3 is CASSAELAGGLYNEQFF. The CDR3 bases are TGTGCCAGCAGCGCAGAACTAGCGGGGGGGCTCTACAATGAGCAGTTCTTC. The chain recombines TRBV9 with TRBJ2-1, with 13 bases lining up with TRBD2. The CDR3 extends over 17 amino acids. The germline CDR1 and CDR2 sequences are SGDLS and YYNGEE. After removal of 3 bases from V and 3 bases from J, the junction contained 6 bases not matched to a gene.

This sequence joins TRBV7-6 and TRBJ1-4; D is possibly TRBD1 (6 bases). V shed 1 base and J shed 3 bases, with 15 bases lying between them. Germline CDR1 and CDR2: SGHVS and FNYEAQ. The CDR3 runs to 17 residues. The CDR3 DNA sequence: TGTGCCAGCAGCTTAGAGGGGGGGTTTTACGCTAATGAAAAACTGTTTTTT. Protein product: CASSLEGGFYANEKLFF.

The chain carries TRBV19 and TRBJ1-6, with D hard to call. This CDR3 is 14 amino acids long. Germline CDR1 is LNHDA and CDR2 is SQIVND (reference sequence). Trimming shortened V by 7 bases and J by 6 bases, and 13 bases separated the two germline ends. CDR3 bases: TGTGCCAGTAACCCGGGTCCCCCTAATTCACCCCTCCACTTT. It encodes CASNPGPPNSPLHF.

CDR3 residues: CASSNTRTEAFF. The CDR3 DNA reads TGTGCCAGTAGTAACACCAGGACTGAAGCTTTCTTT. J is TRBJ1-1 and V is TRBV19; no definite D call. V lost 4 bases to trimming and J lost 5 bases, with 8 bases between them. The CDR3 spans 12 residues. The germline V gene has CDR1 LNHDA and CDR2 SQIVND (reference sequence).

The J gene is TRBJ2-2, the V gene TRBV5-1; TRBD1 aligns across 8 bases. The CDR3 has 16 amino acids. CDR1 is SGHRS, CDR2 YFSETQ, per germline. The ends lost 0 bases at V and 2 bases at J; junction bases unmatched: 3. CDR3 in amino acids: CASSLDRGSNTGELFF. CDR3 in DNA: TGCGCCAGCAGCTTGGACAGGGGGTCTAACACCGGGGAGCTGTTTTTT.

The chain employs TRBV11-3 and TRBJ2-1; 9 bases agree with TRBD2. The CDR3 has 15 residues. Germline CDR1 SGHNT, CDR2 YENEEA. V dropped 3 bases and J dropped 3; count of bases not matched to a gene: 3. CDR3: CASSFSGGDYNEQFF. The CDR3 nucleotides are TGTGCCAGCAGCTTTAGCGGGGGAGACTACAATGAGCAGTTCTTC.

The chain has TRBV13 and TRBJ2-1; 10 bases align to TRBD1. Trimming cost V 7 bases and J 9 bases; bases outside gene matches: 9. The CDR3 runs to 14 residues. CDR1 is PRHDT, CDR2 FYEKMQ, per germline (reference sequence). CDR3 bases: TGTGCCAGCACACACGGACAGGGGGTTGGTGAGCAGTTCTTC. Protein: CASTHGQGVGEQFF.

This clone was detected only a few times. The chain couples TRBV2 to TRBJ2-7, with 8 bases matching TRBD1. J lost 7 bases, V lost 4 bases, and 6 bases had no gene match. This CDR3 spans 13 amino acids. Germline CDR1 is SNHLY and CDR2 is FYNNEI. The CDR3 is CASSVGQGGEQYF. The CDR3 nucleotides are TGTGCCAGCAGTGTCGGACAGGGAGGAGAGCAGTACTTC.

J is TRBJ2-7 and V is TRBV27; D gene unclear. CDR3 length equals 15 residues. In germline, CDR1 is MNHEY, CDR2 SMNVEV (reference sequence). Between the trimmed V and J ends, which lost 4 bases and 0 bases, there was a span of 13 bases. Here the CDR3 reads CASSSLMGISYEQYF. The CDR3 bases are TGTGCCAGCAGTTCCCTCATGGGCATCTCCTACGAGCAGTACTTC.

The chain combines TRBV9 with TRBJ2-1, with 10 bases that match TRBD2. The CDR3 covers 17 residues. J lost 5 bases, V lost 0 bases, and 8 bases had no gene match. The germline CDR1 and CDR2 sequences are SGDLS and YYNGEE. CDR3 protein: CASSVVTSGAINNEQFF. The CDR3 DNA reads TGTGCCAGCAGCGTAGTAACTAGCGGGGCGATAAACAATGAGCAGTTCTTC.

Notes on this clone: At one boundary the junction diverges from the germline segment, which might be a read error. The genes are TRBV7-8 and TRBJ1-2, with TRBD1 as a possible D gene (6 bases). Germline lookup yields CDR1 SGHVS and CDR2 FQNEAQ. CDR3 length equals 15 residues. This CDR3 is CAGSLDGGAGYGYTF. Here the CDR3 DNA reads TGTGCCGGCAGCTTAGATGGGGGGGCAGGGTACGGCTACACCTTC. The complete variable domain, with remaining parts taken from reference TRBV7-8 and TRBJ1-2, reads GAGVSQSPRYKVAKRGQDVALRCDPISGHVSLFWYQQALGQGPEFLTYFQNEAQLDKSGLPSDRFFAERPEGSVSTLKIQRTQQEDSAVYLCAGSLDGGAGYGYTFGSGTRLTVV.

DNA for the CDR3: TGCGCCAGCAGTCCGGATACCACGGGGGACAGCACTAACTATGGCTACACCTTC. This sequence encodes CASSPDTTGDSTNYGYTF. V and J are TRBV23-1 and TRBJ1-2, with 7 bases that match TRBD1. TRBV23-1 is filed as an ORF, its function uncertain. The CDR3 has 18 residues. J was trimmed by 0 bases and V by 4 bases; bases with no gene match: 14.

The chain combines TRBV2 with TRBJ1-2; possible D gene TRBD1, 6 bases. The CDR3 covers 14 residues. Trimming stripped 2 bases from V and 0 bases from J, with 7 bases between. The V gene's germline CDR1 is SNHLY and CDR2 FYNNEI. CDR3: CASSETGSNYGYTF. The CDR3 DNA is TGTGCCAGCAGTGAAACAGGGTCTAACTATGGCTACACCTTC.

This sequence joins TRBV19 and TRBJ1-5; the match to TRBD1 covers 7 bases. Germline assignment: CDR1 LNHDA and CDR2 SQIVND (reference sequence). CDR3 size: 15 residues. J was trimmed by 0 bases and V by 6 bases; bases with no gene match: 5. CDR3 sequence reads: CASRGTDYSNQPQHF. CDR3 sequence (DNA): TGTGCCAGTAGGGGGACAGATTATAGCAATCAGCCCCAGCATTTT.